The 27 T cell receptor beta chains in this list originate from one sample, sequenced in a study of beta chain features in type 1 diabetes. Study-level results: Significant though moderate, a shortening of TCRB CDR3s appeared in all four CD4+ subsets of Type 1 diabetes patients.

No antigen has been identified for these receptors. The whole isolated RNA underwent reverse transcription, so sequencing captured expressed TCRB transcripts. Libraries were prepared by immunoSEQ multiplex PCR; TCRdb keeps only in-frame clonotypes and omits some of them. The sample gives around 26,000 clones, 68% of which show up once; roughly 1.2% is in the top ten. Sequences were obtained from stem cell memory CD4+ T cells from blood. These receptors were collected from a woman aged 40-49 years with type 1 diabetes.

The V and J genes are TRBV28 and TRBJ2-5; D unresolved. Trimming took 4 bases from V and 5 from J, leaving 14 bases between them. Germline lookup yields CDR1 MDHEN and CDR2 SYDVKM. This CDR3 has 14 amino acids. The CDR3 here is CASSSHQRQETQYF. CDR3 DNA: TGTGCCAGCAGTTCGCACCAGCGTCAGGAGACCCAGTACTTC. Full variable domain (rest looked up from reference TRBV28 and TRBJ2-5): DVKVTQSSRYLVKRTGEKVFLECVQDMDHENMFWYRQDPGLGLRLIYFSYDVKMKEKGDIPEGYSVSREKKERFSLILESASTNQTSMYLCASSSHQRQETQYFGPGTRLLVL.

The CDR3 is CASSLGLNSTF. CDR3 bases: TGTGCCAGCAGCTTAGGCCTGAACTCCACCTTC. The rearrangement uses TRBV13 and TRBJ1-2; D not certain. This CDR3 spans 11 amino acids. The V gene's germline CDR1 is PRHDT and CDR2 FYEKMQ (reference sequence). V gave up 0 bases and J gave up 13 bases, with 9 bases separating them.

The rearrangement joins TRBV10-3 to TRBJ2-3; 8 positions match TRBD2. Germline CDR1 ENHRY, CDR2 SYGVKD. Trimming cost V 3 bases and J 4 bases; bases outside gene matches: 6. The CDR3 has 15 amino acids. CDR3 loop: CAISDPGGAADTQYF. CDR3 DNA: TGTGCCATCAGTGACCCCGGGGGGGCCGCAGATACGCAGTATTTT.

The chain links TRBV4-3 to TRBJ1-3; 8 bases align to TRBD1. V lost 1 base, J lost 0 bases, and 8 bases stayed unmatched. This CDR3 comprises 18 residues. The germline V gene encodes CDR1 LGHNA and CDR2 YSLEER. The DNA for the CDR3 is TGCGCCAGCAGCCAAGCTTATGCTACAGGGGGCTCTGGAAACACCATATATTTT. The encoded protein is CASSQAYATGGSGNTIYF.

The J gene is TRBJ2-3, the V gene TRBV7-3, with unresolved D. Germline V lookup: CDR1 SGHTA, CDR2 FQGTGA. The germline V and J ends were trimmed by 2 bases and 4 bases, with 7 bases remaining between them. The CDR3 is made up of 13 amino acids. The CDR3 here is CASSLYVADTQYF. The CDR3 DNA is TGTGCCAGCAGCTTATATGTCGCAGATACGCAGTATTTT.

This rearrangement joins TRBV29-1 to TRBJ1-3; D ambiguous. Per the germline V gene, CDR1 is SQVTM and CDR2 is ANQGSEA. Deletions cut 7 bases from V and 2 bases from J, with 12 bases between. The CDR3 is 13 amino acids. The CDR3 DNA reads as TGCAGCGCTGGAGGGAATGCTGGAAACACCATATATTTT. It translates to CSAGGNAGNTIYF.

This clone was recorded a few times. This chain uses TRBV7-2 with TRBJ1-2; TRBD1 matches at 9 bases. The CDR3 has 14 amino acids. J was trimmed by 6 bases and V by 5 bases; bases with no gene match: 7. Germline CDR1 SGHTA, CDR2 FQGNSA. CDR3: CASSPMTGGNGYTF. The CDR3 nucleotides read TGTGCCAGCAGCCCTATGACAGGGGGGAATGGCTACACCTTC.

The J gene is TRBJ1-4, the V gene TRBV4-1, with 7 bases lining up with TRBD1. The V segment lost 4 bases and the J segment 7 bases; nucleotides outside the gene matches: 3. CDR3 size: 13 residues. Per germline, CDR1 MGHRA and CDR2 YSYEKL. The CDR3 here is CASSPTGLEKLFF. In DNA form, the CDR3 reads TGCGCCAGCAGCCCGACAGGGCTTGAAAAACTGTTTTTT.

CDR3 nucleotides: TGTGCCAGCAGTGGGGGACAACCAACTAATGAAAAACTGTTTTTT. Translating gives CASSGGQPTNEKLFF. The chain recombines TRBV28 with TRBJ1-4; a weak D match, TRBD1 (6 bases). This CDR3 has 15 amino acids. V gave up 5 bases and J gave up 0 bases, with 10 bases separating them. Per the germline V gene, CDR1 is MDHEN and CDR2 is SYDVKM. Full variable domain (remainder filled in from reference TRBV28 and TRBJ1-4): DVKVTQSSRYLVKRTGEKVFLECVQDMDHENMFWYRQDPGLGLRLIYFSYDVKMKEKGDIPEGYSVSREKKERFSLILESASTNQTSMYLCASSGGQPTNEKLFFGSGTQLSVL.

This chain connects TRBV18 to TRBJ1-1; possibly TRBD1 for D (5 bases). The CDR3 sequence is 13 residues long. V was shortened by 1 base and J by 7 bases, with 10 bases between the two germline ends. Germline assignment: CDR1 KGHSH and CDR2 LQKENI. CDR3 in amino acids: CASSPRETVEAFF. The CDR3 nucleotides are TGTGCCAGCTCACCACGAGAGACAGTTGAAGCTTTCTTT. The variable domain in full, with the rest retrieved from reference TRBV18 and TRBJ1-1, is NAGVMQNPRHLVRRRGQEARLRCSPMKGHSHVYWYRQLPEEGLKFMVYLQKENIIDESGMPKERFSAEFPKEGPSILRIQQVVRGDSAAYFCASSPRETVEAFFGQGTRLTVV.

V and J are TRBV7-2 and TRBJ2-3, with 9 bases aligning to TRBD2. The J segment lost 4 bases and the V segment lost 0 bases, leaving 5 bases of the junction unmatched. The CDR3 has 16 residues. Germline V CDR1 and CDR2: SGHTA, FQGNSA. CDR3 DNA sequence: TGTGCCAGCAGCTTAGCTAGCGGGAGTATCCCAGATACGCAGTATTTT. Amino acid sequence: CASSLASGSIPDTQYF. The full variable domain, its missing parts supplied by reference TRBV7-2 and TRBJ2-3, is GAGVSQSPSNKVTEKGKDVELRCDPISGHTALYWYRQSLGQGLEFLIYFQGNSAPDKSGLPSDRFSAERTGGSVSTLTIQRTQQEDSAVYLCASSLASGSIPDTQYFGPGTRLTVL.

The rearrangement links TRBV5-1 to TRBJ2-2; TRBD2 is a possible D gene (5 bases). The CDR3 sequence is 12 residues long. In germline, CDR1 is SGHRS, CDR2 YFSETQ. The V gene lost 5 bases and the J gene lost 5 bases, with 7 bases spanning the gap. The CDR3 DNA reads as TGCGCCAGCAGGGAGGTTACCGGGGAGCTGTTTTTT. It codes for CASREVTGELFF.

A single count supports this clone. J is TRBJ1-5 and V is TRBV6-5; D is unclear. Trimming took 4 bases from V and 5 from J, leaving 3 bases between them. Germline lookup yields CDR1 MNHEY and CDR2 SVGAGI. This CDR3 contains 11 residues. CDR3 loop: CASSSDQPQHF. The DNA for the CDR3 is TGTGCCAGCAGTTCGGATCAGCCCCAGCATTTT.

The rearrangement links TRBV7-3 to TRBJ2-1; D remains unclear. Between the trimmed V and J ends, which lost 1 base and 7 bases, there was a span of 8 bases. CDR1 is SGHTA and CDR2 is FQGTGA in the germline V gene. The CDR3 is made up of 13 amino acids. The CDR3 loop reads CASSLILQNEQFF. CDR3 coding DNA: TGTGCCAGCAGCTTAATATTACAAAATGAGCAGTTCTTC.

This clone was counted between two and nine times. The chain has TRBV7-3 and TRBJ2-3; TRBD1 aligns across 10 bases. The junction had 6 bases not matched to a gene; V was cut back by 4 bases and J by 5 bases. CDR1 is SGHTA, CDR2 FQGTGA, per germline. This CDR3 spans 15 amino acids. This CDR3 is CASSSGGQGRDTQYF. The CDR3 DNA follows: TGTGCCAGCAGCTCCGGGGGACAGGGGCGAGATACGCAGTATTTT.

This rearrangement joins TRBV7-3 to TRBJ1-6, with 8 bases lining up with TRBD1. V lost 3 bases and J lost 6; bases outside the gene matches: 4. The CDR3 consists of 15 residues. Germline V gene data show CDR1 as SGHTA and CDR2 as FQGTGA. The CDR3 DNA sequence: TGTGCCAGCAGCTTGGGACAGGCCGGTAATTCACCCCTCCACTTT. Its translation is CASSLGQAGNSPLHF.

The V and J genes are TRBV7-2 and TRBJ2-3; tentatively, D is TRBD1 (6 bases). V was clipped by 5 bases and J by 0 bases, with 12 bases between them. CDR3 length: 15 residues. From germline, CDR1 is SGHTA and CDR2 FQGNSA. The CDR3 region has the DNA TGTGCCAGCAGCCCGACAGGACTTAGCACAGATACGCAGTATTTT. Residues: CASSPTGLSTDTQYF.

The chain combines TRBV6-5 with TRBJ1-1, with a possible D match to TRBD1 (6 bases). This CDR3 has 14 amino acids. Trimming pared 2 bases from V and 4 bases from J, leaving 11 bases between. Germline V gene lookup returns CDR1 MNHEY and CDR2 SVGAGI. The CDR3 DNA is TGTGCCAGCAGTTACGAACAGGGACGCACTGAAGCTTTCTTT. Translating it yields CASSYEQGRTEAFF.

The chain's CDR3 is CASSVNPGGADEQFF. Written as DNA, the CDR3 is TGTGCCAGCAGTGTCAACCCGGGAGGTGCGGATGAGCAGTTCTTC. The chain recombines TRBV9 with TRBJ2-1, with 7 nucleotides matching TRBD2. The V and J ends lost 5 bases and 8 bases, in that order; junction bases with no gene match: 13. Germline V gives CDR1 SGDLS, CDR2 YYNGEE. The CDR3 extends over 15 amino acids.

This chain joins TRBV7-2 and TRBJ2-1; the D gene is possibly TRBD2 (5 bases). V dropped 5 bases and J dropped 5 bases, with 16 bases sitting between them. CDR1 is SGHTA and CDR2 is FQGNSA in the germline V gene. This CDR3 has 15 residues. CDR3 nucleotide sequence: TGTGCCAGCAGCCGTTGGGTCGGGGAGAACAATGAGCAGTTCTTC. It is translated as CASSRWVGENNEQFF.

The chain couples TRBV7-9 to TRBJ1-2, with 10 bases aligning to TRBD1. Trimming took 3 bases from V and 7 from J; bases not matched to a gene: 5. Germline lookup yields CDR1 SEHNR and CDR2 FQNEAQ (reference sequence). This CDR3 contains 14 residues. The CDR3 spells CASSLGQGLGGYTF. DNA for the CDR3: TGTGCCAGCAGCTTGGGACAGGGGCTGGGTGGCTACACCTTC.

The chain's CDR3 is CASSYQGAETEAFF. The CDR3 DNA sequence: TGTGCCAGCAGTTACCAGGGGGCTGAGACTGAAGCTTTCTTT. The rearrangement uses TRBV6-6 and TRBJ1-1; 8 bases agree with TRBD1. CDR1 is MNHNY and CDR2 is SVGAGI in the germline V gene (reference sequence). Trimming took 2 bases from V and 5 from J; bases not matched to a gene: 4. The CDR3 loop spans 14 amino acids.

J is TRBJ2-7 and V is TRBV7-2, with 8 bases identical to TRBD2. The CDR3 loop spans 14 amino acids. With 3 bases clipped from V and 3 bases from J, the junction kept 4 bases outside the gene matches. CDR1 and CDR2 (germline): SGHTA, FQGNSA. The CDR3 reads CASSLSGRDYEQYF. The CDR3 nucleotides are TGTGCCAGCAGCTTGTCCGGGAGGGACTACGAGCAGTACTTC.

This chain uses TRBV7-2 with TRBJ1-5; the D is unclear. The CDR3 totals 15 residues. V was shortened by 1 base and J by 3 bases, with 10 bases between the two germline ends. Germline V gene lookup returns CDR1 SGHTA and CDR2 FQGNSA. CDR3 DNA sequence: TGTGCCAGCAGCTTAGTACAGAATTCCAATCAGCCCCAGCATTTT. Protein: CASSLVQNSNQPQHF.

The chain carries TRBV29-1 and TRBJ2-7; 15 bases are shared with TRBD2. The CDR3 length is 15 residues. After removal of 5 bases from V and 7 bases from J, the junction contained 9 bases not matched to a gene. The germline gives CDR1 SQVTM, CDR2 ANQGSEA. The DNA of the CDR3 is TGCAGCGTTAACGGACTAGCGGGAGGGACCGGTGAGCAGTACTTC. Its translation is CSVNGLAGGTGEQYF.

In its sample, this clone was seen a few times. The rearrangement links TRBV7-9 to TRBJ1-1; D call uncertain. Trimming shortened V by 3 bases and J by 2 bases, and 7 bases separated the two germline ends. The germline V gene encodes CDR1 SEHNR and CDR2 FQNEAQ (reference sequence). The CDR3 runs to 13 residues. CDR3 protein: CASSFAGNTEAFF. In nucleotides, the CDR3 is TGTGCCAGCAGCTTCGCAGGTAACACTGAAGCTTTCTTT.

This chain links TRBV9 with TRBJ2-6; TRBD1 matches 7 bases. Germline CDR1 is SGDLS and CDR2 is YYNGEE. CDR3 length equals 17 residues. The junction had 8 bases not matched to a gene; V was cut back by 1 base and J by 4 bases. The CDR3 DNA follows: TGTGCCAGCAGCGTATCCGGCAGGGGGTACGGGGCCAACGTCCTGACTTTC. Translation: CASSVSGRGYGANVLTF.